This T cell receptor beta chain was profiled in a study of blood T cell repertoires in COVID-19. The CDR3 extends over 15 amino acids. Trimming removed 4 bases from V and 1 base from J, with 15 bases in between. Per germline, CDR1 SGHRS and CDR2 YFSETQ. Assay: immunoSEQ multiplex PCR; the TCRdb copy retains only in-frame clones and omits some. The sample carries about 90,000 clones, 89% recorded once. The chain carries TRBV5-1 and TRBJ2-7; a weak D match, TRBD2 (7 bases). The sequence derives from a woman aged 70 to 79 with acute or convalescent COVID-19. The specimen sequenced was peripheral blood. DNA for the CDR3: TGCGCCAGCAGCCCGGGGGGCGGGAGTTCCTACGAGCAGTACTTC. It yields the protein CASSPGGGSSYEQYF.